The text below deals with one T cell receptor (beta chain). No antigen is known for it. From the 5' RACE reads, TCRdb called clonotypes with MiXCR, one entry per CDR3 protein. The sample comprises some 190,000 distinct CDR3 sequences, less than 20% of which are singletons, and 35% to 45% rests with the top ten. The sample originates from a study of identical twins. Points from the study as a whole: Modeled out-of-frame TCR alpha sharing in monozygotic twins fell below observed levels. Out-of-frame alpha sequences shared by twins showed excess low generation probability.

This CDR3 is 14 amino acids long. The trim removed 2 bases at V and 7 bases at J, leaving 5 bases unmatched. CDR1 and CDR2 (germline): MNHEY, SVGEGT. This sample also belongs to another study, concerning T cells expressing NK-cell markers. Per that paper: Dominance of the CD3+CD56-NKG2C+ fraction by these clonotypes also held in a handful of donors. Uncertainty persisted over the HCMV specificity of expanded NKG2C+ T cell clones.

This clonotype originated in a woman aged 18-29 years in good health. The genes are TRBV6-2 or TRBV6-3 and TRBJ1-2, with 9 positions matching TRBD1. The sample consisted of CD8+ T cells sorted from blood. CDR3: CASSYVGTGLGYTF. DNA for the CDR3: TGTGCCAGCAGTTACGTCGGGACAGGGCTTGGCTACACCTTC.